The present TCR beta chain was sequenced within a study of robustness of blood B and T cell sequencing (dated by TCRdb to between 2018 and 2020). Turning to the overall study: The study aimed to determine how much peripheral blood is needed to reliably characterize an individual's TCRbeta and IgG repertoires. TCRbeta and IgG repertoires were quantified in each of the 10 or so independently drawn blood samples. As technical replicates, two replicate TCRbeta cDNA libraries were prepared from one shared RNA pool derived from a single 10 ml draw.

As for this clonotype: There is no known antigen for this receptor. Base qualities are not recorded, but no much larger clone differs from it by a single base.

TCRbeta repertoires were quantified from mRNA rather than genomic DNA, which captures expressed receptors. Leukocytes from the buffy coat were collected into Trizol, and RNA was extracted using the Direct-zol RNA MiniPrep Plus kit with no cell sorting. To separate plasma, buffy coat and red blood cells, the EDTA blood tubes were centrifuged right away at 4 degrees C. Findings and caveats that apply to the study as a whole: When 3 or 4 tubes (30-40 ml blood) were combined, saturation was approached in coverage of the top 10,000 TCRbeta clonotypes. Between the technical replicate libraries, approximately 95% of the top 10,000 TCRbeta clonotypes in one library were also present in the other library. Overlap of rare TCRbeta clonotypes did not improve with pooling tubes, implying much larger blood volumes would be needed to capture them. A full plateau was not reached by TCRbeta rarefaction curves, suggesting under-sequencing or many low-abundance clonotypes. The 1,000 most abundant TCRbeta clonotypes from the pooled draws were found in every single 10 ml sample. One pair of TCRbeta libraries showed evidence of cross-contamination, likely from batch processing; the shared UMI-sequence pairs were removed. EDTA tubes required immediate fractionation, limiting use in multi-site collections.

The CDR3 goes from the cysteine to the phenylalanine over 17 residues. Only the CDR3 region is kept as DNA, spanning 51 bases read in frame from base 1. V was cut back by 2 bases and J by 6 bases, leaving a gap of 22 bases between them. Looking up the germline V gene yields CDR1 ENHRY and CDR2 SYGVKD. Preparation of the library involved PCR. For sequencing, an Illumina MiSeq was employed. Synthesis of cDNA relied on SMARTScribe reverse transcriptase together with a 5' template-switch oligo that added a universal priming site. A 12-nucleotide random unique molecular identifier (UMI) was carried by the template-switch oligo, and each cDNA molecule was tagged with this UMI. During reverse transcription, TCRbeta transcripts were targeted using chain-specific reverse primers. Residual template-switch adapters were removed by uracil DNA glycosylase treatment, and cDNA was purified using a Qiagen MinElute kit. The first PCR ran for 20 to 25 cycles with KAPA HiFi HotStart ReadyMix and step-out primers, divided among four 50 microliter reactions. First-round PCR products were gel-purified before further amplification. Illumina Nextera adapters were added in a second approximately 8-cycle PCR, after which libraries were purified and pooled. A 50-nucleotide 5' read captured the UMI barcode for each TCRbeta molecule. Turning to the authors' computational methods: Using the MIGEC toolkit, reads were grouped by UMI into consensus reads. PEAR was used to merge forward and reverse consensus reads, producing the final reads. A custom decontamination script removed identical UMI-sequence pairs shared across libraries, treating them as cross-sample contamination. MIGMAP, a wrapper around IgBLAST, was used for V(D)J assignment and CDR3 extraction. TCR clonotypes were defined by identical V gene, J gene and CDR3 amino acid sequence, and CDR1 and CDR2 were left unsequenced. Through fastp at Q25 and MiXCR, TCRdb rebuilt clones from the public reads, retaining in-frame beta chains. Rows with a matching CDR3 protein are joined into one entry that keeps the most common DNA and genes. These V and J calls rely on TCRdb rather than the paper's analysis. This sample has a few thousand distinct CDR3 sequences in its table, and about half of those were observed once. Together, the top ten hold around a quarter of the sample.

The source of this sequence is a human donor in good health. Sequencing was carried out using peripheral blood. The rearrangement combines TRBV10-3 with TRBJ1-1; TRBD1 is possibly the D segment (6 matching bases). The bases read TGTGCCATCAGTGAGACAGACAGGCCGGGGGGTAACGCTGAAGCTTTCTTT. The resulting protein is CAISETDRPGGNAEAFF.